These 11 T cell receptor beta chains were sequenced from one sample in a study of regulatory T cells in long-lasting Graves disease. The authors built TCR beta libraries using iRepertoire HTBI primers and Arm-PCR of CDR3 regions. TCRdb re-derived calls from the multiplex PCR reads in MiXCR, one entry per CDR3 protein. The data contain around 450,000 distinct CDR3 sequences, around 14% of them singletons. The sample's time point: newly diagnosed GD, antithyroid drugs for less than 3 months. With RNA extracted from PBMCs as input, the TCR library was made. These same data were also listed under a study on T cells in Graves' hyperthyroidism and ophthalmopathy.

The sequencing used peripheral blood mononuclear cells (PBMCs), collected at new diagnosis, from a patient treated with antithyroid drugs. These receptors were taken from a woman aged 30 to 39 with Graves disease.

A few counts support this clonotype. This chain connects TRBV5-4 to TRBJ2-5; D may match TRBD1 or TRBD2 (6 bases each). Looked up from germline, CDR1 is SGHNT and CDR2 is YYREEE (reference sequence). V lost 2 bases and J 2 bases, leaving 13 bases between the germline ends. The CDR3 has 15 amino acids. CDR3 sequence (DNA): TGTGCCAGCAGCTTAGGGGGAGGTCAACAAGAGACCCAGTACTTC. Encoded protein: CASSLGGGQQETQYF.

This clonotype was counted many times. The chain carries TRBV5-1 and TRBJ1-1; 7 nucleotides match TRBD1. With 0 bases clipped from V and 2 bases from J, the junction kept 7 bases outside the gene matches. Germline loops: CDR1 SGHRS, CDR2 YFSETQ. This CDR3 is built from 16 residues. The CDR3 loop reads CASSLGRGGRNTEAFF. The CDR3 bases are TGCGCCAGCAGCTTGGGTCGAGGGGGCAGAAACACTGAAGCTTTCTTT.

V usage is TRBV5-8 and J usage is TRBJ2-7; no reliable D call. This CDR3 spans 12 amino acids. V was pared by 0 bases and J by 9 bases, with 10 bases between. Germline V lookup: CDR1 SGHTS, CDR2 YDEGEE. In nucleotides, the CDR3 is TGTGCCAGCAGCTTGGGGAAAGAAGTGCAGTACTTC. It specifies CASSLGKEVQYF. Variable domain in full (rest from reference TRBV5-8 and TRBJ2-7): EAGVTQSPTHLIKTRGQQATLRCSPISGHTSVYWYQQALGLGLQFLLWYDEGEERNRGNFPPRFSGRQFPNYSSELNVNALELEDSALYLCASSLGKEVQYFGPGTRLTVT.

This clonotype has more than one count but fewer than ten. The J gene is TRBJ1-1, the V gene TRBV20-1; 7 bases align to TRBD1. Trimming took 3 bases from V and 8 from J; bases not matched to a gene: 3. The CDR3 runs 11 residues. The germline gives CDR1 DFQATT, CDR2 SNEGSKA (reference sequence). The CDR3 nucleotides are TGCAGTGCTAGCCGGACAGGCGAAGCTTTCTTT. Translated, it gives CSASRTGEAFF.

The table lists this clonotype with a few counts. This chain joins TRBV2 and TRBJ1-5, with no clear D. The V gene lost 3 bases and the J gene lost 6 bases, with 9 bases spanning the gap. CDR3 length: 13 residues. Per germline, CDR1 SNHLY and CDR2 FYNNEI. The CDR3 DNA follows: TGTGCCAGCAGTGACGAGCGGAGTCAGCCCCAGCATTTT. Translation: CASSDERSQPQHF.

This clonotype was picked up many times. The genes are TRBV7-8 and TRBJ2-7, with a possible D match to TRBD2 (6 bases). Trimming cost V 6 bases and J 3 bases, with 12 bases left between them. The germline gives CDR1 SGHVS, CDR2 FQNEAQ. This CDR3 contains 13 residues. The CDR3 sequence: CASSLRRDYEQYF. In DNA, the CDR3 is TGTGCCAGCAGTTTAAGGCGGGACTACGAGCAGTACTTC.

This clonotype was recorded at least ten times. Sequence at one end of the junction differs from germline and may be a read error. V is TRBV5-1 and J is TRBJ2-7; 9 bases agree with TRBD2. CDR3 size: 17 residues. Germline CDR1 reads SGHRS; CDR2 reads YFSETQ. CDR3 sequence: CASSLRGLAGLGGEQYF. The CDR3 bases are TGTGCCAGCAGCCTCAGAGGGCTAGCGGGACTTGGAGGCGAGCAGTACTTC.

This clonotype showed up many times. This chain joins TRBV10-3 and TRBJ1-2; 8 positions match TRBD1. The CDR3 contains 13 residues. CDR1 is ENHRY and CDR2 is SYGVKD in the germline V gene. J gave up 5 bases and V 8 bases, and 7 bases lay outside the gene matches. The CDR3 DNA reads TGTGCCATCCGCCCGGGACAGGTGTATGGCTACACCTTC. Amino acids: CAIRPGQVYGYTF.

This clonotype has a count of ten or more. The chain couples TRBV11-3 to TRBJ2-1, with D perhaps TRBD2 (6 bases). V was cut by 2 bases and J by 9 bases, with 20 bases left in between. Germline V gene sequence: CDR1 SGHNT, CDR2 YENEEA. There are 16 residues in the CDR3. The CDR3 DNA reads TGTGCCAGCAGCTTATTTACGGGAGTGGGTCGGGGTGAGCAGTTCTTC. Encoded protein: CASSLFTGVGRGEQFF.

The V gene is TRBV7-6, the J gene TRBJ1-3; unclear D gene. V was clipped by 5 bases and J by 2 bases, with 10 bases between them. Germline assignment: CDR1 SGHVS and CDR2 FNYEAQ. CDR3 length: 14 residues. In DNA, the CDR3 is TGTGCCAGCAGCAAAGACTCAGCTGGAAACACCATATATTTT. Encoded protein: CASSKDSAGNTIYF.

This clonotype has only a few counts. The CDR3 sequence: CSAETGGTYEQYF. CDR3 sequence (DNA): TGCAGCGCAGAAACTGGCGGAACCTACGAGCAGTACTTC. This sequence joins TRBV20-1 and TRBJ2-7; unclear D gene. CDR3 length: 13 amino acids. CDR1 is DFQATT, CDR2 SNEGSKA, per germline (reference sequence).